A selection of T cell receptor beta chains follows, all from one sample in a study of OX40 agonist ivuxolimab in advanced cancers. Profiled with immunoSEQ multiplex PCR; TCRdb holds only in-frame clones, not every one. The sample comprises about 50,000 clones, 80% to 90% of which are singletons, and around 7.8% rests with the top ten. The source was CD4+ or CD8+ T cells sorted from blood, collected in a trial of the OX40 agonist ivuxolimab. The source is an adult with an advanced solid tumor such as melanoma, head and neck, liver or kidney cancer. CDR3s include the opening cysteine and the closing phenylalanine or tryptophan. The order of the fields is clone size, V gene, D gene, J gene, CDR3 protein, CDR3 DNA. The D gene is left open where the match is weak. The listing skips clone size in some rows; elsewhere it reads once, few, many or a size class.

clone size: .; V gene: TRBV29-1; D gene: .; J gene: TRBJ2-2; CDR3 protein: CSAGGTLNTGELFF; CDR3 DNA: TGCAGCGCCGGCGGGACTTTGAACACCGGGGAGCTGTTTTTT
clone size: medium-sized; V gene: TRBV20-1; D gene: .; J gene: TRBJ1-3; CDR3 protein: CSANSGSTIYF; CDR3 DNA: TGCAGTGCAAACTCAGGGTCCACCATATATTTT
clone size: .; V gene: TRBV6-5; D gene: TRBD1; J gene: TRBJ1-2; CDR3 protein: CASSYFRTGGNYGYTF; CDR3 DNA: TGTGCCAGCAGTTACTTCCGGACAGGGGGTAACTATGGCTACACCTTC
clone size: .; V gene: TRBV25-1; D gene: .; J gene: TRBJ2-4; CDR3 protein: CASSPGRSIQYF; CDR3 DNA: TGTGCCAGCAGTCCGGGAAGGAGCATTCAGTACTTC
clone size: .; V gene: TRBV14; D gene: .; J gene: TRBJ1-2; CDR3 protein: CASSQDHPYGYTF; CDR3 DNA: TGTGCCAGCAGCCAAGACCACCCGTATGGCTACACCTTC
clone size: once; V gene: TRBV9; D gene: TRBD1; J gene: TRBJ2-7; CDR3 protein: CASSVEDRGPGGLLNEQYF; CDR3 DNA: TGTGCCAGCAGCGTAGAGGACAGGGGGCCGGGTGGTCTTCTCAACGAGCAGTACTTC
clone size: .; V gene: TRBV1; D gene: .; J gene: TRBJ2-7; CDR3 protein: CTSIRRVSYEQYF; CDR3 DNA: TGCACCAGCATTCGGAGAGTCTCCTACGAGCAGTACTTC
clone size: .; V gene: TRBV6-6; D gene: .; J gene: TRBJ2-1; CDR3 protein: CASSYRWVIDDEQFF; CDR3 DNA: TGTGCCAGCAGTTACAGATGGGTCATCGACGATGAGCAGTTCTTC
clone size: .; V gene: TRBV2; D gene: .; J gene: TRBJ1-4; CDR3 protein: CASSGQSDNEKLFF; CDR3 DNA: TGTGCCAGCAGCGGACAGTCCGATAATGAAAAACTGTTTTTT
clone size: .; V gene: TRBV11-2; D gene: .; J gene: TRBJ1-5; CDR3 protein: CASSFSGSQPQHF; CDR3 DNA: TGTGCCAGCAGCTTTTCGGGGAGTCAGCCCCAGCATTTT
clone size: .; V gene: TRBV7-8; D gene: .; J gene: TRBJ2-7; CDR3 protein: CASSLGRNYEQYF; CDR3 DNA: TGTGCCAGCAGCTTAGGGAGAAACTACGAGCAGTACTTC
clone size: .; V gene: TRBV5-1; D gene: TRBD1; J gene: TRBJ2-2; CDR3 protein: CASSTGQGNTGELFF; CDR3 DNA: TGCGCCAGCAGTACCGGACAGGGGAACACCGGGGAGCTGTTTTTT
clone size: .; V gene: TRBV13; D gene: .; J gene: TRBJ2-2; CDR3 protein: CASSAGLRRNTGELFF; CDR3 DNA: TGTGCCAGCAGCGCCGGCTTACGGAGGAACACCGGGGAGCTGTTTTTT
clone size: .; V gene: TRBV6-1; D gene: TRBD1; J gene: TRBJ1-5; CDR3 protein: CASSTRQGNQPQHF; CDR3 DNA: TGTGCCAGCAGTACGAGACAGGGGAACCAGCCCCAGCATTTT
clone size: .; V gene: TRBV18; D gene: TRBD2; J gene: TRBJ2-1; CDR3 protein: CASSPFGLAEVPNEQFF; CDR3 DNA: TGTGCCAGCTCACCATTTGGGCTAGCGGAGGTCCCCAATGAGCAGTTCTTC
clone size: .; V gene: TRBV5-6; D gene: TRBD2; J gene: TRBJ2-1; CDR3 protein: CASSLPIPGLAGEQFF; CDR3 DNA: TGTGCCAGCAGCTTACCGATACCGGGACTAGCGGGAGAGCAGTTCTTC
clone size: .; V gene: TRBV30; D gene: .; J gene: TRBJ2-3; CDR3 protein: CAWSPTGVGDTQYF; CDR3 DNA: TGTGCCTGGAGTCCAACGGGAGTCGGAGATACGCAGTATTTT
clone size: .; V gene: TRBV6-5; D gene: .; J gene: TRBJ2-7; CDR3 protein: CASSYSASSPYEQYF; CDR3 DNA: TGTGCCAGCAGTTACTCGGCTTCCAGCCCCTACGAGCAGTACTTC
clone size: .; V gene: TRBV6-1; D gene: TRBD1; J gene: TRBJ2-7; CDR3 protein: CASSPGTAYEQYF; CDR3 DNA: TGTGCCAGCAGCCCGGGGACAGCCTACGAGCAGTACTTC
clone size: .; V gene: TRBV5-6; D gene: .; J gene: TRBJ1-5; CDR3 protein: CASSLYGTRNQPQHF; CDR3 DNA: TGTGCCAGCAGCTTATACGGGACCCGCAATCAGCCCCAGCATTTT
clone size: .; V gene: TRBV4-2; D gene: .; J gene: TRBJ2-5; CDR3 protein: CASSQYRDGETQYF; CDR3 DNA: TGTGCCAGCAGCCAATACAGGGACGGGGAGACCCAGTACTTC
clone size: .; V gene: TRBV30; D gene: .; J gene: TRBJ2-2; CDR3 protein: CAWSPLTGELFF; CDR3 DNA: TGTGCCTGGAGCCCCCTAACCGGGGAGCTGTTTTTT
clone size: .; V gene: TRBV4-1; D gene: TRBD1; J gene: TRBJ2-3; CDR3 protein: CASSLGQGNTDTQYF; CDR3 DNA: TGCGCCAGCAGCCTCGGACAGGGGAACACAGATACGCAGTATTTT
clone size: .; V gene: TRBV13; D gene: TRBD2; J gene: TRBJ2-1; CDR3 protein: CASSSLKASGTGYNEQFF; CDR3 DNA: TGTGCCAGCAGCTCCCTTAAGGCTAGCGGGACGGGGTACAATGAGCAGTTCTTC
clone size: .; V gene: TRBV12-5; D gene: .; J gene: TRBJ2-7; CDR3 protein: CASGLENFRTPTAYEQYF; CDR3 DNA: TGTGCTAGTGGTTTGGAAAACTTCAGGACTCCCACGGCCTACGAGCAGTACTTC
clone size: .; V gene: TRBV5-1; D gene: TRBD2; J gene: TRBJ2-1; CDR3 protein: CASSLELAGDNEQFF; CDR3 DNA: TGCGCCAGCAGCTTGGAACTAGCGGGAGACAATGAGCAGTTCTTC
clone size: few; V gene: TRBV5-4; D gene: TRBD2; J gene: TRBJ2-3; CDR3 protein: CASGLDGRLADTQYF; CDR3 DNA: TGTGCCAGCGGTTTGGACGGGAGGCTCGCAGATACGCAGTATTTT
clone size: .; V gene: TRBV19; D gene: .; J gene: TRBJ1-5; CDR3 protein: CASSIDPPRAQPQHF; CDR3 DNA: TGTGCCAGTAGTATAGATCCTCCACGAGCTCAGCCCCAGCATTTT
clone size: .; V gene: TRBV10-1; D gene: TRBD2; J gene: TRBJ2-1; CDR3 protein: CASSLGGENEQFF; CDR3 DNA: TGCGCCAGCAGCCTTGGGGGGGAAAATGAGCAGTTCTTC
clone size: few; V gene: TRBV5-1; D gene: TRBD2; J gene: TRBJ2-7; CDR3 protein: CASSLTSGRFNEQYF; CDR3 DNA: TGCGCCAGCAGCTTGACTAGCGGGAGATTTAACGAGCAGTACTTC
clone size: .; V gene: TRBV29-1; D gene: TRBD2; J gene: TRBJ2-5; CDR3 protein: CSFLSQAGGPVAETQYF; CDR3 DNA: TGCAGCTTTTTGTCCCAGGCGGGAGGGCCGGTAGCGGAGACCCAGTACTTC
clone size: .; V gene: TRBV7-9; D gene: TRBD1; J gene: TRBJ2-7; CDR3 protein: CASSLTGAEQYF; CDR3 DNA: TGTGCCAGCAGCCTAACAGGGGCTGAGCAGTACTTC
clone size: few; V gene: TRBV10-2; D gene: .; J gene: TRBJ2-3; CDR3 protein: CASSSPDTQYF; CDR3 DNA: TGCGCCAGCAGTAGTCCAGATACGCAGTATTTT
clone size: .; V gene: TRBV7-2; D gene: .; J gene: TRBJ2-7; CDR3 protein: CASSLAGGPREQYF; CDR3 DNA: TGTGCCAGCAGCTTAGCGGGAGGCCCGCGGGAGCAGTACTTC